The next 30 T cell receptor beta chains were all read from a single sample in a study of siplizumab effects on memory and regulatory T cells. Produced via immunoSEQ multiplex PCR; TCRdb's table is partial and in-frame only. The table records approximately 120,000 clones, around 92% of them present only once. The sample comprised Tregs sorted from blood. The source of these receptors is a human donor in good health.

V is TRBV6-1 and J is TRBJ1-5, with no clear D. The germline CDR1 and CDR2 sequences are MNHNS and SASEGT. The CDR3 sequence is 14 residues long. Trimming removed 3 bases from V and 0 bases from J, with 6 bases in between. The DNA for the CDR3 is TGTGCCAGCAGTGAGGGAGATAGCAATCAGCCCCAGCATTTT. This gives the protein CASSEGDSNQPQHF.

This sequence joins TRBV27 and TRBJ2-1; no reliable D call. Germline V gene sequence: CDR1 MNHEY, CDR2 SMNVEV (reference sequence). The CDR3 has 14 amino acids. V gave up 6 bases and J gave up 0 bases, with 9 bases separating them. In DNA form, the CDR3 reads TGTGCCAGCAGGGTCAGTGTCTCCTACAATGAGCAGTTCTTC. Translation gives CASRVSVSYNEQFF.

This chain joins TRBV2 and TRBJ2-5; D unclear. Trimming pared 6 bases from V and 1 base from J, leaving 6 bases between. This CDR3 has 12 residues. Germline-derived CDR1 and CDR2 are SNHLY and FYNNEI. CDR3 sequence: CASSPTQETQYF. The CDR3 nucleotides are TGTGCCAGCAGCCCCACCCAAGAGACCCAGTACTTC.

The chain employs TRBV6-1 and TRBJ2-7; D unclear. The V end was cut by 5 bases, the J end by 3 bases, with 14 bases between. The CDR3 length is 14 residues. Germline values: CDR1 MNHNS, CDR2 SASEGT. The CDR3 nucleotides are TGTGCCAGCAGTCCCTTGCCCGTCTACTACGAGCAGTACTTC. Amino acids: CASSPLPVYYEQYF.

The chain recombines TRBV19 with TRBJ2-7; 8 bases fit TRBD2. Per the germline V gene, CDR1 is LNHDA and CDR2 is SQIVND (reference sequence). Trimming cost V 3 bases and J 2 bases; bases outside gene matches: 6. This CDR3 has 15 residues. The CDR3 sequence is CASSIRGGPTYEQYF. DNA for the CDR3: TGTGCCAGTAGTATCCGGGGGGGGCCGACCTACGAGCAGTACTTC.

This clone was counted a few times. This sequence joins TRBV10-1 and TRBJ1-5, with unresolved D. There are 13 residues in the CDR3. From germline, CDR1 is WNHNN and CDR2 SYGVQD (reference sequence). V lost 3 bases to trimming and J lost 4 bases, with 7 bases between them. This CDR3 reads CASSDELNQPQHF. CDR3 in DNA: TGCGCCAGCAGTGATGAGTTAAATCAGCCCCAGCATTTT.

The J gene is TRBJ1-4, the V gene TRBV5-1; no clear D gene. The V end lost 0 bases, the J end lost 0 bases, and 9 bases lay between the germline ends. From germline, CDR1 is SGHRS and CDR2 YFSETQ. The CDR3 has 16 residues. The CDR3 protein is CASSLEGGTTNEKLFF. CDR3 DNA sequence: TGCGCCAGCAGCTTGGAGGGCGGGACAACTAATGAAAAACTGTTTTTT.

This sequence joins TRBV6-1 and TRBJ2-1; D unclear. Germline V gene sequence: CDR1 MNHNS, CDR2 SASEGT. V lost 1 base, J lost 12 bases, and 19 bases lay in between. The CDR3 is 15 residues long. The CDR3, as DNA: TGTGCCAGCAGTGAAGACCTCCCCGGTCCCTTAAGGCAGTTCTTC. It encodes CASSEDLPGPLRQFF.

The chain has TRBV7-3 and TRBJ2-3; 11 bases line up with TRBD2. Per the germline V gene, CDR1 is SGHTA and CDR2 is FQGTGA. This CDR3 has 17 residues. J was trimmed by 1 base and V by 5 bases; bases with no gene match: 8. The CDR3 region has the DNA TGTGCCAGCAGCCTCTCCGGGACTAGCGGTGGCACAGATACGCAGTATTTT. Translating gives CASSLSGTSGGTDTQYF.

This chain joins TRBV21-1 and TRBJ2-5; whether TRBD1, the table's D call, matches the DNA was not checked. TRBV21-1 counts as a pseudogene. The CDR3 loop spans 14 amino acids. DNA for the CDR3: TGTGCCAGCAGCAAATGGAACAGACAAGAGACCCAGTACTTC. This sequence encodes CASSKWNRQETQYF.

The V and J genes are TRBV9 and TRBJ2-3, with unresolved D. V shed 0 bases and J shed 2 bases, with 7 bases lying between them. The CDR3 extends over 14 amino acids. Germline V lookup: CDR1 SGDLS, CDR2 YYNGEE. The CDR3 DNA reads as TGTGCCAGCAGCGTAGATTTGTACACAGATACGCAGTATTTT. It encodes CASSVDLYTDTQYF. Full variable domain (rest looked up from reference TRBV9 and TRBJ2-3): DSGVTQTPKHLITATGQRVTLRCSPRSGDLSVYWYQQSLDQGLQFLIQYYNGEERAKGNILERFSAQQFPDLHSELNLSSLELGDSALYFCASSVDLYTDTQYFGPGTRLTVL.

The chain employs TRBV7-6 and TRBJ1-3; 8 nucleotides align to TRBD1. Germline V gene lookup returns CDR1 SGHVS and CDR2 FNYEAQ. V lost 5 bases to trimming and J lost 9 bases; unmatched junction nucleotides: 6. The CDR3 extends over 13 amino acids. This CDR3 is CASSLGQGRTIYF. The CDR3 region has the DNA TGTGCCAGCAGCCTCGGACAGGGCCGCACCATATATTTT.

The rearrangement joins TRBV6-1 to TRBJ1-2, with 8 nucleotides matching TRBD1. Germline V lookup: CDR1 MNHNS, CDR2 SASEGT. The CDR3 runs to 13 residues. V shed 4 bases and J 8 bases; nucleotides not matched to a gene: 6. CDR3 sequence reads: CASSGQGAGGYTF. For the CDR3, the DNA is TGTGCCAGCAGTGGGCAGGGGGCTGGCGGCTACACCTTC.

The rearrangement links TRBV7-2 to TRBJ2-5; D possibly corresponds to TRBD1 (5 bases). Germline lookup yields CDR1 SGHTA and CDR2 FQGNSA. The length of the CDR3 is 13 residues. Between the trimmed V and J ends, which lost 8 bases and 5 bases, there was a span of 15 bases. CDR3 loop: CASRLGAGETQYF. The DNA for the CDR3 is TGTGCCAGCCGCCTTGGGGCTGGGGAGACCCAGTACTTC.

This clone was picked up one time. The V gene is TRBV28, the J gene TRBJ2-1; 8 bases line up with TRBD2. J was trimmed by 1 base and V by 3 bases; bases with no gene match: 2. Germline CDR1 is MDHEN and CDR2 is SYDVKM. The CDR3 is made up of 15 amino acids. CDR3 amino acids: CASSFSGVSYNEQFF. In DNA form, the CDR3 reads TGTGCCAGCAGTTTTAGCGGGGTTTCCTACAATGAGCAGTTCTTC.

The chain couples TRBV10-3 to TRBJ2-1; 14 bases line up with TRBD2. This CDR3 is 15 amino acids long. Germline V gene data show CDR1 as ENHRY and CDR2 as SYGVKD. With 11 bases clipped from V and 7 bases from J, the junction kept 10 bases outside the gene matches. The chain's CDR3 is CAARPGLAGVNEQFF. CDR3 bases: TGTGCCGCCAGGCCGGGACTAGCGGGAGTGAATGAGCAGTTCTTC.

The chain joins TRBV11-3 to TRBJ2-1; tentatively, D is TRBD2 (5 bases). This CDR3 has 12 residues. Germline-derived CDR1 and CDR2 are SGHNT and YENEEA. The ends were cut back, 4 bases at V and 6 bases at J, with 7 bases in the middle. This CDR3 is CASSSGVNEQFF. The CDR3 coding sequence is TGTGCCAGCAGCTCCGGGGTCAATGAGCAGTTCTTC.

The V call is TRBV6-5, the J call TRBJ2-4, with D perhaps assigned TRBD1 or TRBD2 (5 bases each). Germline values: CDR1 MNHEY, CDR2 SVGAGI. The CDR3 is 15 residues long. The V and J ends lost 5 bases and 7 bases respectively, with 18 bases between them. The CDR3 region is CASSVQGLAGNIQYF. The CDR3 DNA is TGTGCCAGCAGTGTCCAGGGTCTAGCCGGGAACATTCAGTACTTC.

Only one count was recorded for this clone. The V and J genes are TRBV27 and TRBJ1-6, with 8 bases fitting TRBD1. The ends lost 2 bases at V and 14 bases at J; junction bases unmatched: 8. The V gene's germline CDR1 is MNHEY and CDR2 SMNVEV (reference sequence). This CDR3 is built from 14 residues. As DNA, the CDR3 is TGTGCCAGCAGTTTAAGGGACAGGTCATACTCCCTCCACTTT. Translated: CASSLRDRSYSLHF.

The CDR3 DNA follows: TGTGCCAGCAGTTACGTCTCCCGGAGAGACACCGGGGAGCTGTTTTTT. Translation gives CASSYVSRRDTGELFF. The V call is TRBV6-5, the J call TRBJ2-2; no reliable D call. The CDR3 consists of 16 residues. Looked up from germline, CDR1 is MNHEY and CDR2 is SVGAGI. The V end lost 2 bases, the J end lost 3 bases, and 13 bases lay between the germline ends.

This sequence joins TRBV4-1 and TRBJ2-7; weak D call: TRBD1 (6 bases). The CDR3 contains 15 residues. Trimming left V 4 bases short and J 6 bases short, with 19 bases between. Germline V CDR1 and CDR2: MGHRA, YSYEKL. The CDR3 DNA reads as TGCGCCAGCAGCCGAACGGGACATACTATTAGCGAGCAGTACTTC. Its translation: CASSRTGHTISEQYF.

The genes are TRBV20-1 and TRBJ1-4; no definite D call. Trimming pared 0 bases from V and 6 bases from J, leaving 2 bases between. The V gene's germline CDR1 is DFQATT and CDR2 SNEGSKA (reference sequence). The CDR3 runs to 11 residues. The CDR3 nucleotides read TGCAGTGCTAGAGATTATGAAAAACTGTTTTTT. Protein: CSARDYEKLFF.

The V gene is TRBV29-1, the J gene TRBJ2-5; D perhaps matches TRBD1 (6 bases). The CDR3 loop spans 14 amino acids. V was pared by 6 bases and J by 7 bases, with 21 bases between. CDR1 is SQVTM and CDR2 is ANQGSEA in the germline V gene. CDR3 nucleotides: TGCAGCGTGGACGTACAGGGAAAGGAAGGGACCCAGTACTTC. Amino acid sequence: CSVDVQGKEGTQYF.

V gene TRBV18 combines with J gene TRBJ2-7, with 9 positions matching TRBD1. V lost 4 bases, J lost 2 bases, and 3 bases stayed unmatched. The length of the CDR3 is 14 residues. The V gene's germline CDR1 is KGHSH and CDR2 LQKENI. The DNA for the CDR3 is TGTGCCAGCTCACGGACAGGGGAAACCTACGAGCAGTACTTC. It translates to CASSRTGETYEQYF.

This rearrangement joins TRBV6-5 to TRBJ1-2, with a tentative D call TRBD1 (5 bases). V gave up 5 bases and J gave up 5 bases, with 18 bases separating them. The CDR3 is 15 amino acids. CDR1 is MNHEY and CDR2 is SVGAGI in the germline V gene. The CDR3 sequence is CASSPSGGVLYGYTF. CDR3 DNA: TGTGCCAGCAGTCCCTCGGGGGGGGTTCTTTATGGCTACACCTTC.

Note on this clone: At one end, the junction sequence differs from germline, possibly due to a read error. The rearrangement joins TRBV19 to TRBJ2-5; either TRBD1 or TRBD2 may fit D (6 bases each). Germline CDR1 reads LNHDA; CDR2 reads SQIVND (reference sequence). This CDR3 region has 15 residues. Written as DNA, the CDR3 is TGTGCCACATCCCACTTACGTCGGGGGCAAGGGACCCAGTACTTC. This encodes CATSHLRRGQGTQYF.

This clone occurred once. V usage is TRBV6-1 and J usage is TRBJ1-1, with D possibly being TRBD1 (5 bases). Per the germline V gene, CDR1 is MNHNS and CDR2 is SASEGT. V was pared by 6 bases and J by 4 bases, with 15 bases between. This CDR3 contains 14 residues. The CDR3 DNA reads as TGTGCCAGCAGCCGACCCGCGGGGGGCACTGAAGCTTTCTTT. This translates into CASSRPAGGTEAFF.

The chain links TRBV25-1 to TRBJ1-6, with 8 nucleotides matching TRBD1. Trimming removed 6 bases from V and 8 bases from J; junction bases left unmatched: 6. This CDR3 is 14 amino acids long. Germline values: CDR1 MGHDK, CDR2 SYGVNS. The DNA of the CDR3 is TGTGCCAGCAGGTTCGGACAGGGTTATTCACCCCTCCACTTT. Translation: CASRFGQGYSPLHF.

The J gene is TRBJ2-1, the V gene TRBV20-1; the D is unclear. CDR3 size: 10 residues. Germline CDR1 reads DFQATT; CDR2 reads SNEGSKA (reference sequence). The V gene lost 5 bases and the J gene lost 7 bases, with 6 bases spanning the gap. CDR3 DNA: TGCAGTGCTTTTTTTAATGAGCAGTTCTTC. As protein: CSAFFNEQFF.

The V call is TRBV6-6, the J call TRBJ1-3; 8 nucleotides align to TRBD1. Trimming at V came to 5 bases and at J to 4 bases, leaving 4 bases not matched to a gene. This CDR3 comprises 14 residues. Germline-derived CDR1 and CDR2 are MNHNY and SVGAGI (reference sequence). The CDR3 sequence is CASSPRTGGNTIYF. DNA of the CDR3: TGTGCCAGCAGTCCTCGGACAGGGGGAAACACCATATATTTT.